The source of this T cell receptor beta chain is a study of T cell changes during pregnancy in multiple sclerosis. This clone was picked up one time. Measured with immunoSEQ multiplex PCR; TCRdb has only the in-frame clones, and not every one. The table records tens of thousands of clones, about 93% of them present only once. CDR1 is MNHEY and CDR2 is SMNVEV in the germline V gene (reference sequence). The V segment lost 1 base and the J segment 6 bases; nucleotides outside the gene matches: 11. The CDR3 length is 16 residues. The V call is TRBV27, the J call TRBJ2-5; 7 nucleotides match TRBD2. The sequence was collected from a female donor with multiple sclerosis, enrolled in a pregnancy study. This material consisted of CD4+ T cells from peripheral blood mononuclear cells, taken before pregnancy. The CDR3, as DNA: TGTGCCAGCAGTTTATATGCTGGGGGGGACTTAAAGACCCAGTACTTC. Protein sequence: CASSLYAGGDLKTQYF.